These T cell receptor beta chains were read from a single sample in a study of Graves' ophthalmopathy and Graves' hyperthyroidism. Each CDR3 protein gets one entry after TCRdb re-called the multiplex PCR reads with MiXCR. The table shows hundreds of thousands of distinct CDR3 sequences, with roughly 40% occurring only once. Sequenced material: peripheral blood. The origin of the receptors is an adult man with Graves' ophthalmopathy. Both conserved end residues are part of each CDR3. Fields, in order: J gene, CDR3 length, V gene, clone size, D gene, CDR3 protein, CDR3 DNA. D genes are given only for firm matches. Size is omitted from some rows. Given values are once, few, many or a class for expanded clones.

TRBJ2-5	13	TRBV15	few	.	CATSRGREQTQYF	TGTGCCACCAGCAGAGGCCGCGAGCAGACCCAGTACTTC
TRBJ1-2	13	TRBV6-6	.	TRBD1	CASRGTANYGYTF	TGTGCCAGCAGGGGGACAGCTAACTATGGCTACACCTTC
TRBJ1-1	14	TRBV10-3	.	.	CAISESTVRTEAFF	TGTGCCATCAGTGAGTCTACTGTCCGGACTGAAGCTTTCTTT
TRBJ2-7	15	TRBV7-9	.	TRBD1	CASSPGGQGGFGQYF	TGTGCCAGCAGCCCAGGGGGACAGGGGGGATTTGGGCAGTACTTC
TRBJ1-3	14	TRBV5-1	many	.	CASSLGFSGNTIYF	TGCGCCAGCAGCTTGGGGTTCTCTGGAAACACCATATATTTT
TRBJ2-7	14	TRBV7-3	few	.	CASSLSAEAHEQYF	TGTGCCAGCAGCTTAAGTGCCGAAGCCCACGAGCAGTACTTC
TRBJ1-3	15	TRBV7-9	.	TRBD1	CASSLSGTEKNTIYF	TGTGCCAGCAGCTTATCCGGGACAGAAAAAAACACCATATATTTT
TRBJ2-7	13	TRBV29-1	.	.	CSVGDGINYEQYF	TGCAGCGTGGGGGACGGAATTAACTACGAGCAGTACTTC
TRBJ1-2	14	TRBV7-9	many	.	CASSLGQSGYGYTF	TGTGCCAGCAGCTTAGGCCAGAGCGGCTATGGCTACACCTTC
TRBJ1-2	13	TRBV28	.	.	CATLTGQTYGYTF	TGTGCCACCCTCACAGGGCAAACCTATGGCTACACCTTC
TRBJ2-7	17	TRBV12-3/TRBV12-4	.	.	CASSLQATSKGTDEQYF	TGTGCCAGCAGTTTACAGGCGACCTCGAAGGGTACCGACGAGCAGTACTTC
TRBJ2-7	16	TRBV2	.	TRBD1	CASSQDRSTDPYEQYF	TGTGCCAGCAGCCAGGACAGGTCGACTGACCCCTACGAGCAGTACTTC
TRBJ1-6	13	TRBV20-1	many	.	CSGKQRNNSPLHF	TGCAGTGGAAAACAGCGCAATAATTCACCCCTCCACTTT
TRBJ2-7	13	TRBV7-9	many	.	CASSLGQNYEQYF	TGTGCCAGCAGCTTAGGACAGAACTACGAGCAGTACTTC
TRBJ2-7	14	TRBV7-6	.	.	CASPGTVASYEQYF	TGTGCCAGCCCAGGGACCGTGGCCTCCTACGAGCAGTACTTC
TRBJ2-6	11	TRBV9	many	.	CASSAAGVLTF	TGTGCCAGCAGCGCCGCCGGGGTCCTGACTTTC
TRBJ1-1	13	TRBV10-3	many	.	CAISESPRGEAFF	TGTGCCATCAGTGAGTCTCCAAGGGGTGAAGCTTTCTTT
TRBJ1-2	15	TRBV9	few	.	CASSLTGTGNYGYTF	TGTGCCAGCAGTCTGACGGGAACAGGAAACTATGGCTACACCTTC
TRBJ1-1	15	TRBV29-1	few	.	CSTGAGETMNTEAFF	TGCAGCACTGGGGCAGGGGAAACTATGAACACTGAAGCTTTCTTT
TRBJ2-5	11	TRBV20-1	.	.	CSASNGETQYF	TGCAGTGCTAGTAACGGGGAGACCCAGTACTTC
TRBJ2-2	15	TRBV5-1	.	.	CASSLDREDTGELFF	TGCGCCAGCAGCTTGGACAGGGAGGACACCGGGGAGCTGTTTTTT
TRBJ1-2	14	TRBV10-3	.	.	CAISDILAGAGYTF	TGTGCCATCAGTGATATACTAGCGGGGGCTGGCTACACCTTC
TRBJ2-7	20	TRBV29-1	few	TRBD2	CSVENWGLAGPRGGSYEQYF	TGCAGCGTCGAAAACTGGGGACTAGCGGGACCGAGAGGAGGTTCCTACGAGCAGTACTTC
TRBJ2-2	14	TRBV2	many	.	CASSTGLGTGELFF	TGTGCCAGCAGTACGGGACTGGGGACCGGGGAGCTGTTTTTT
TRBJ2-7	15	TRBV28	.	.	CASSPPGQLTYEQYF	TGTGCCAGCAGCCCCCCCGGACAGTTGACCTACGAGCAGTACTTC
TRBJ1-1	15	TRBV7-9	many	TRBD1	CASSSHRGMNTEAFF	TGTGCCAGCAGCTCCCACAGGGGCATGAACACTGAAGCTTTCTTT
TRBJ2-7	13	TRBV7-6	many	.	CASSWTVFNEQYF	TGTGCCAGCAGCTGGACAGTATTCAACGAGCAGTACTTC
TRBJ1-1	13	TRBV2	many	.	CASRMWMNTEAFF	TGTGCCAGCAGAATGTGGATGAACACTGAAGCTTTCTTT
TRBJ2-2	12	TRBV7-8	few	.	CASLPTTGELFF	TGTGCCAGCCTACCTACCACCGGGGAGCTGTTTTTT
TRBJ2-7	14	TRBV5-1	few	.	CASSFTSSSYEQYF	TGCGCCAGCAGCTTCACTAGTAGTTCCTACGAGCAGTACTTC
TRBJ2-5	18	TRBV7-6	few	TRBD2	CASSSIFSSGPGQETQYF	TGTGCCAGCAGCTCCATCTTTTCTAGCGGACCAGGTCAAGAGACCCAGTACTTC
TRBJ2-1	16	TRBV24-1	.	TRBD2	CATSEMTSGAYNEQFF	TGTGCCACCAGTGAGATGACTAGCGGAGCCTACAATGAGCAGTTCTTC
TRBJ2-7	13	TRBV15	.	.	CASSPGQSYEQCF	TGTGCCAGCAGCCCCGGACAGTCCTACGAGCAGTGCTTC
TRBJ2-7	13	TRBV5-1	.	.	CASSYLSGYELYF	TGTGCCAGCAGTTACCTTTCGGGTTACGAGCTGTACTTC
TRBJ1-2	14	TRBV25-1	many	.	CASSGRTANYGYTF	TGTGCCAGCAGTGGAAGGACGGCTAACTATGGCTACACCTTC
TRBJ1-6	15	TRBV7-2	many	.	CASSLAGTENSPLHF	TGTGCCAGCAGCTTAGCCGGGACGGAGAATTCACCCCTCCACTTT
TRBJ1-1	12	TRBV4-3	once	TRBD1	CASSQGDREAFF	TGCGCCAGCAGCCAAGGGGACAGGGAAGCTTTCTTT
TRBJ1-1	15	TRBV10-2	.	.	CASSESGQPNTEAFF	TGCGCCAGCAGTGAGTCAGGGCAGCCGAACACTGAAGCTTTCTTT
TRBJ1-2	15	TRBV7-3	many	TRBD1	CASSSDRLSNYGYTF	TGTGCCAGCAGTTCGGACAGGCTGTCTAACTATGGCTACACCTTC
TRBJ1-1	15	TRBV7-2	many	.	CASSQVSVSRTEAFF	TGTGCCAGCAGCCAAGTATCGGTCAGCCGCACTGAAGCTTTCTTT
TRBJ1-1	14	TRBV9	many	.	CASSAQGLNTEAFF	TGTGCCAGCAGCGCACAGGGCTTGAACACTGAAGCTTTCTTT
TRBJ2-5	15	TRBV7-7	many	.	CASSIRRSSGETQYF	TGTGCTAGCAGCATTAGACGCTCATCGGGGGAGACCCAGTACTTC
TRBJ1-3	16	TRBV25-1	once	.	CASSPQTGDSGNTIYF	TGTGCCAGCTCACCACAGACAGGAGACTCTGGAAACACCATATATTTT
TRBJ1-2	17	TRBV20-1	few	TRBD1	CSARWRGPDRVYYGYTF	TGCAGTGCTAGATGGCGGGGGCCGGACAGGGTGTACTATGGCTACACCTTC
TRBJ1-2	12	TRBV6-1	few	.	CASMTGLYGYTF	TGTGCCAGCATGACCGGGCTCTATGGCTACACCTTC
TRBJ1-5	14	TRBV9	.	TRBD1	CASSPGRGHQPQHF	TGTGCCAGCAGCCCTGGGAGGGGGCATCAGCCCCAGCATTTT
TRBJ2-7	12	TRBV20-1	few	.	CSASLLSLGQYF	TGCAGTGCTTCCCTTCTCAGCCTCGGACAGTACTTC
TRBJ2-5	15	TRBV7-9	.	.	CATALPGRLQETQYF	TGTGCCACCGCCCTTCCGGGGCGCCTCCAAGAAACCCAGTACTTC
TRBJ1-2	12	TRBV19	many	.	CAATGANYGYTF	TGTGCCGCGACAGGAGCTAACTATGGCTACACCTTC
TRBJ1-5	13	TRBV20-1	many	.	CSARGSTHQPQHF	TGCAGTGCTAGAGGTTCGACACACCAGCCCCAGCATTTT
TRBJ1-2	14	TRBV10-2	many	.	CASSVGGAASGYTF	TGCGCCAGCAGTGTGGGAGGGGCTGCAAGTGGCTACACCTTC
TRBJ2-2	15	TRBV25-1	.	TRBD2	CASSISGGHTGELFF	TGTGCCAGCAGTATATCGGGGGGACACACCGGGGAGCTGTTTTTT
TRBJ1-5	13	TRBV29-1	many	TRBD1	CSVEQGADQPQHF	TGCAGCGTCGAACAGGGGGCGGATCAGCCCCAGCATTTT
TRBJ2-2	14	TRBV7-6	many	.	CASNRDGDTGELFF	TGTGCCAGCAATAGGGACGGCGACACCGGGGAGCTGTTTTTT
TRBJ2-7	14	TRBV9	.	TRBD2	CASSLEGRVNEQYF	TGCGCCAGCAGCCTGGAGGGGAGGGTGAACGAGCAGTACTTC
TRBJ1-1	17	TRBV20-1	.	TRBD1	CSASQGTGILRATEAFF	TGCAGTGCCAGTCAAGGGACAGGGATTTTAAGGGCCACTGAAGCTTTCTTT
TRBJ2-7	14	TRBV7-9	many	TRBD1	CASSSDRGPYEQYF	TGTGCCAGCAGCTCGGACAGGGGCCCTTACGAGCAGTACTTC